This entry is about one T cell receptor (beta chain). This sample is part of a study of spatial heterogeneity in lung cancer. CDR3 length equals 16 residues. V lost 6 bases to trimming and J lost 0 bases, with 14 bases between them. Germline CDR1 ENHRY, CDR2 SYGVKD. Time point defined: sample taken at primary tumor resection. Without sorting, whole RNA was sequenced from tumor, nontumor lung or frozen PBMC. Using its own MiXCR run on the 5' RACE reads, TCRdb lists one record per CDR3 protein. In the table there are 65,000 to 85,000 distinct CDR3 sequences, 15% to 25% of which are singletons. The source is a male donor with early-stage non-small cell lung cancer. The sample here was PBMCs, taken at surgery. The V gene is TRBV10-3, the J gene TRBJ2-2, with no clear D. The CDR3: CAIRFPDGSNTGELFF. In nucleotides, the CDR3 is TGTGCCATCAGATTTCCGGACGGATCGAACACCGGGGAGCTGTTTTTT.